The source of this T cell receptor beta chain is a study of T cell responses to AZD1222 COVID-19 vaccine. The CDR3 totals 20 residues. Using immunoSEQ multiplex PCR, the repertoire was profiled, and TCRdb retains in-frame clones only, with some absent. The profile shows 70,000 to 90,000 clones, more than 75% of them singletons. This sample comprised peripheral blood, obtained 28 days after the second AZD1222 dose. The chain combines TRBV1 with TRBJ2-3; the D segment call TRBD1 is taken from the table without a DNA check. TRBV1 is recorded as a pseudogene. The receptor was derived from an adult who received the AZD1222 COVID-19 vaccine. The CDR3 sequence is CTSSQDRNRVSGTPIDTQYF. In DNA, the CDR3 is TGCACCAGCAGCCAAGATCGGAACAGGGTTTCTGGCACGCCAATCGATACGCAGTATTTT.